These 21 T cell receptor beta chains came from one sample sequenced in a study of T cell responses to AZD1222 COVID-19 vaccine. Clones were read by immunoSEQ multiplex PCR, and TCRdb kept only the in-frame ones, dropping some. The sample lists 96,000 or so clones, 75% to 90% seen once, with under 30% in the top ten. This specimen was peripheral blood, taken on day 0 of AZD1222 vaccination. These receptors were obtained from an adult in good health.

The CDR3 DNA is TGTGCCAGCAGCTTAGCCGTGTACAATGAGCAGTTCTTC. It yields the protein CASSLAVYNEQFF. This chain links TRBV7-9 with TRBJ2-1; no clear D. V lost 0 bases and J lost 4, with 4 bases in between. Germline assignment: CDR1 SEHNR and CDR2 FQNEAQ (reference sequence). This CDR3 region has 13 residues.

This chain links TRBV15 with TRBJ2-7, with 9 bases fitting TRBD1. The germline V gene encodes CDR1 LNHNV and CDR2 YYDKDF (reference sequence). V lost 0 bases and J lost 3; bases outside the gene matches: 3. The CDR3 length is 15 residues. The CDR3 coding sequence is TGTGCCACCAGCAGAGATCGGGGACAGGGCTACGAGCAGTACTTC. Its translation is CATSRDRGQGYEQYF. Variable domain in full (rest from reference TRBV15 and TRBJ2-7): DAMVIQNPRYQVTQFGKPVTLSCSQTLNHNVMYWYQQKSSQAPKLLFHYYDKDFNNEADTPDNFQSRRPNTSFCFLDIRSPGLGDTAMYLCATSRDRGQGYEQYFGPGTRLTVT.

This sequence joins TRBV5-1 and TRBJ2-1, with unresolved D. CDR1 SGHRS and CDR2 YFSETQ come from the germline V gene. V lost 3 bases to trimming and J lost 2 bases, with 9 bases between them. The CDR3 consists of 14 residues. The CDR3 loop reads CASSSDGPYNEQFF. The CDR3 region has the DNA TGCGCCAGCAGCTCTGACGGACCCTACAATGAGCAGTTCTTC. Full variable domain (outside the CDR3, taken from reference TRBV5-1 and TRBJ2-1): KAGVTQTPRYLIKTRGQQVTLSCSPISGHRSVSWYQQTPGQGLQFLFEYFSETQRNKGNFPGRFSGRQFSNSRSEMNVSTLELGDSALYLCASSSDGPYNEQFFGPGTRLTVL.

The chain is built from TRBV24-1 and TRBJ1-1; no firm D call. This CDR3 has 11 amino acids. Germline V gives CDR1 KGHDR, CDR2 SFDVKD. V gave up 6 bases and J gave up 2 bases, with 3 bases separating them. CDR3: CATSFNTEAFF. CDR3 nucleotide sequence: TGTGCCACCAGTTTCAACACTGAAGCTTTCTTT.

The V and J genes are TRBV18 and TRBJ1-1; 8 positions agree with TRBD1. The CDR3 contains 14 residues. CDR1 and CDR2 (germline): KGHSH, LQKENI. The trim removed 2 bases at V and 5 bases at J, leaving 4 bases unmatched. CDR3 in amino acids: CASSPRQGITEAFF. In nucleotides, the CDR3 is TGTGCCAGCTCACCAAGACAGGGGATTACTGAAGCTTTCTTT.

The CDR3, as DNA: TGTGCCAGCAGGGCTCGGACTAGCGGTTTCTACGAGCAGTACTTC. The encoded protein is CASRARTSGFYEQYF. The chain couples TRBV6-5 to TRBJ2-7, with TRBD2 matching 10 bases. There are 15 residues in the CDR3. Germline-derived CDR1 and CDR2 are MNHEY and SVGAGI. The J segment lost 3 bases and the V segment lost 6 bases, leaving 8 bases of the junction unmatched.

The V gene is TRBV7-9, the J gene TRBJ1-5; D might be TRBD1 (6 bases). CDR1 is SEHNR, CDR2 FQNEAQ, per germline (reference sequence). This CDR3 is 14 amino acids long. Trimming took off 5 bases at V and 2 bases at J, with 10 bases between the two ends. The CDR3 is CASSAQGGNQPQHF. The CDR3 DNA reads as TGTGCCAGCAGCGCACAGGGAGGCAATCAGCCCCAGCATTTT.

The CDR3 protein is CASSFGQAGNEQFF. CDR3 nucleotide sequence: TGCGCCAGCAGCTTCGGACAGGCTGGAAATGAGCAGTTCTTC. The chain employs TRBV5-1 and TRBJ2-1, with 7 bases fitting TRBD1. Germline trimming cut 2 bases from V and 7 bases from J; bases unmatched to any gene: 6. This CDR3 is built from 14 residues. The V gene's germline CDR1 is SGHRS and CDR2 YFSETQ.

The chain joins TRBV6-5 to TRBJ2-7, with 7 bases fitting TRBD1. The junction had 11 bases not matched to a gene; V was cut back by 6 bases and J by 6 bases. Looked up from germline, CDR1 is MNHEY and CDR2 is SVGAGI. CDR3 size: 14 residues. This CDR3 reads CASRGPGQPSEQYF. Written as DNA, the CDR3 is TGTGCCAGCAGAGGTCCGGGACAGCCAAGCGAGCAGTACTTC.

The CDR3 reads CASSLEGTSDGYEQYF. CDR3 nucleotide sequence: TGTGCCAGCAGCTTGGAAGGGACTAGCGACGGCTACGAGCAGTACTTC. J is TRBJ2-7 and V is TRBV5-5, with 10 bases matching TRBD2. Germline V gene data show CDR1 as SGHKS and CDR2 as YYEKEE (reference sequence). Trimming removed 0 bases from V and 3 bases from J; junction bases left unmatched: 6. There are 16 residues in the CDR3.

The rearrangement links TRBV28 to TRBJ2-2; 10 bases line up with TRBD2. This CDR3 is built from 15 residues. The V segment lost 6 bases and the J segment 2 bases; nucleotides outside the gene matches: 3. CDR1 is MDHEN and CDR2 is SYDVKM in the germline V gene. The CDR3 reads CASSLAGGNTGELFF. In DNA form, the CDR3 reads TGTGCCAGCAGCTTAGCGGGAGGAAACACCGGGGAGCTGTTTTTT.

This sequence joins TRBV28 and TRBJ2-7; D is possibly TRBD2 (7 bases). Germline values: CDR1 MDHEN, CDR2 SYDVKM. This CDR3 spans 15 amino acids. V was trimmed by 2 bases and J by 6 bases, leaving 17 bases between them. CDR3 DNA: TGTGCCAGCAGTTTAGGGGGGGCTGGTTTGGTCGAGCAGTACTTC. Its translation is CASSLGGAGLVEQYF.

The CDR3 DNA is TGTGCCTGGCAGGGACAGGGGGCAACTGAAGCTTTCTTT. Encoded protein: CAWQGQGATEAFF. This sequence joins TRBV30 and TRBJ1-1; TRBD1 aligns across 12 bases. The CDR3 contains 13 residues. The germline V gene has CDR1 GTSNPN and CDR2 SVGIG (reference sequence). Trimming removed 5 bases from V and 5 bases from J; junction bases left unmatched: 3. The full variable domain, with the rest looked up from reference TRBV30 and TRBJ1-1, is SQTIHQWPATLVQPVGSPLSLECTVEGTSNPNLYWYRQAAGRGLQLLFYSVGIGQISSEVPQNLSASRPQDRQFILSSKKLLLSDSGFYLCAWQGQGATEAFFGQGTRLTVV.

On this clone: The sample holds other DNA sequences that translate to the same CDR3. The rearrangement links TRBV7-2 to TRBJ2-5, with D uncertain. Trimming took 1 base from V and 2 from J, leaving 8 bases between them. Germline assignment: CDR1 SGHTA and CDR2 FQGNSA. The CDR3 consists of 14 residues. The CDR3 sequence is CASSLGGLQETQYF. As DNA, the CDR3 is TGTGCCAGCAGCTTAGGCGGCCTTCAAGAGACCCAGTACTTC.

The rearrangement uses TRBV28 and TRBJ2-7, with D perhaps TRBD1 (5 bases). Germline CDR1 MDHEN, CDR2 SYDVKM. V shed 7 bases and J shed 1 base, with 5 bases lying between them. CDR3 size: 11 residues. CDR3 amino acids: CASTGSYEQYF. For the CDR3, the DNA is TGTGCCAGCACAGGGTCCTACGAGCAGTACTTC.

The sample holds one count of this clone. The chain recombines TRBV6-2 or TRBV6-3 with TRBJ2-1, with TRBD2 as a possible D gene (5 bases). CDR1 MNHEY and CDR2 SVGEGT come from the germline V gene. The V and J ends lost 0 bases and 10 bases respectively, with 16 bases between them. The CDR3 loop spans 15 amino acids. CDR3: CASSYSLARDGEQFF. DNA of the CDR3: TGTGCCAGCAGTTACTCCCTAGCCCGGGATGGGGAGCAGTTCTTC.

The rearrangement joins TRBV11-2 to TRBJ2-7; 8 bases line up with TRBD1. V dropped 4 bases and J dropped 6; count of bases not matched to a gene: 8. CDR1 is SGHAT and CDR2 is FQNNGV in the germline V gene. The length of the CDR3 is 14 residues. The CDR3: CASSSLLDRAEQYF. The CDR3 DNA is TGTGCCAGCAGCTCATTGTTGGACAGGGCCGAGCAGTACTTC. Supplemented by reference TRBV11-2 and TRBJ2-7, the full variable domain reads EAGVAQSPRYKIIEKRQSVAFWCNPISGHATLYWYQQILGQGPKLLIQFQNNGVVDDSQLPKDRFSAERLKGVDSTLKIQPAKLEDSAVYLCASSSLLDRAEQYFGPGTRLTVT.

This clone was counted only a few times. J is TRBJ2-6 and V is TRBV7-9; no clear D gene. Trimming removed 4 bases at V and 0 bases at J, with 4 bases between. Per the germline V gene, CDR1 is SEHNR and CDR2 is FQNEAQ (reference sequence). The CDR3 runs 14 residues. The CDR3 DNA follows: TGTGCCAGCAGCTACAGCTCTGGGGCCAACGTCCTGACTTTC. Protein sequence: CASSYSSGANVLTF.

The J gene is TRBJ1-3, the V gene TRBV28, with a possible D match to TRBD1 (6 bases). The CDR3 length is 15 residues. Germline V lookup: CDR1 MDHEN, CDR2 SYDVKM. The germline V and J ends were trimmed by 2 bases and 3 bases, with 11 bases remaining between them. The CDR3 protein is CASSLGDRFGNTIYF. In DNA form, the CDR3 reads TGTGCCAGCAGTTTAGGTGACAGGTTTGGAAACACCATATATTTT. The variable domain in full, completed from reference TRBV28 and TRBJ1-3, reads DVKVTQSSRYLVKRTGEKVFLECVQDMDHENMFWYRQDPGLGLRLIYFSYDVKMKEKGDIPEGYSVSREKKERFSLILESASTNQTSMYLCASSLGDRFGNTIYFGEGSWLTVV.

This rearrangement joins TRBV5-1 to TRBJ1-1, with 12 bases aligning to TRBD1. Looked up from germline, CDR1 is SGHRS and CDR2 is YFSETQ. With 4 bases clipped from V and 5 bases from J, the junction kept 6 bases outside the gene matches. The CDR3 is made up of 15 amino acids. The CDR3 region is CASSAGTGGLTEAFF. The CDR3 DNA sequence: TGCGCCAGCAGCGCGGGGACAGGGGGCTTGACTGAAGCTTTCTTT.

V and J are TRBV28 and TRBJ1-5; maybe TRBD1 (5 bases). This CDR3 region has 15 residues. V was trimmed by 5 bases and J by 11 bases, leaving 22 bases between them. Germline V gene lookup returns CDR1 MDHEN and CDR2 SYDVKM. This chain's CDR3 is CASSTGLRSAQAQHF. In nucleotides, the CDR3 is TGTGCCAGCAGTACGGGACTCCGATCAGCCCAGGCCCAGCATTTT.